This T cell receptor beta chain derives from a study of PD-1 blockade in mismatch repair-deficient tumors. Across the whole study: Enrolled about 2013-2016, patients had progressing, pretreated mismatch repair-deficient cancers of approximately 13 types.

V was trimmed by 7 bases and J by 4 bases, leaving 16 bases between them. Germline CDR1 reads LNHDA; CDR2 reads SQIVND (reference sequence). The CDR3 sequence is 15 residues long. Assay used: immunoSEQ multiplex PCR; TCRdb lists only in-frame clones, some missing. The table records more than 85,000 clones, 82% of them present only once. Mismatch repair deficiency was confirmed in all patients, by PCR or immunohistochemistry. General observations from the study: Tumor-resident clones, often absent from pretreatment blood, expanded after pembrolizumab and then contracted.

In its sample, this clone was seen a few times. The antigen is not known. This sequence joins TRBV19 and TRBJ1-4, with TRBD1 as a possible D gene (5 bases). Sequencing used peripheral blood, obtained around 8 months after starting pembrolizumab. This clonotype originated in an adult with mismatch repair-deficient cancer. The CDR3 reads CASTLKGQFNEKLFF. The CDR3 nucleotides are TGTGCCAGTACTCTAAAGGGGCAGTTTAATGAAAAACTGTTTTTT.